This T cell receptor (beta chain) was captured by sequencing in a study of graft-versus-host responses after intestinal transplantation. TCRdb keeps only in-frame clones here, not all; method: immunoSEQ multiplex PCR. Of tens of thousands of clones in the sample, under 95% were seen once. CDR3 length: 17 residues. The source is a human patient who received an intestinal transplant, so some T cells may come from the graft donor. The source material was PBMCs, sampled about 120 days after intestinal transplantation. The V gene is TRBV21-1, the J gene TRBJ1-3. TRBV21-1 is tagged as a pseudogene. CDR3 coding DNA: TGTGCCAGCAGCAAAAAGGCAAACGGGGGGACTGGAAACACCATATATTTT. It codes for CASSKKANGGTGNTIYF.